A selection of T cell receptor beta chains follows, all from one sample in a study of blood T cell repertoires in COVID-19. TCRdb keeps only in-frame clones here, not all; method: immunoSEQ multiplex PCR. The sample lists some 190,000 clones, roughly 89% occurring once. The sample taken for sequencing was PBMCs or T cells enriched from blood (not recorded which). These receptors originate from a woman aged 25 to 39 who had been exposed to COVID-19. CDR3s include the opening cysteine and the closing phenylalanine or tryptophan. Fields, in order: V gene, J gene, CDR3 protein.

>TRBV2|TRBJ1-4
CASSEGIPGQGKLFF
>TRBV4-3|TRBJ1-2
CASTPGPTPNYGYTF
>TRBV2|TRBJ1-1
CASSEGGRRLNTEAFF
>TRBV27|TRBJ1-2
CASSLRAGDVDYTF
>TRBV6-5|TRBJ2-3
CASSYSAGGTDTQYF
>TRBV14|TRBJ2-2
CASSTRTQNTGELFF
>TRBV5-1|TRBJ2-7
CASAQPGQGGREQYF
>TRBV9|TRBJ1-5
CASSPTGVFQPQHF
>TRBV10-2|TRBJ1-1
CASSPGLPGETEAFF
>TRBV29-1|TRBJ2-1
CSAEGVPYNEQFF
>TRBV2|TRBJ1-1
CASSEALGAVGRNTEAFF
>TRBV12-1|TRBJ1-5
CASSFGQGSNQPQHF
>TRBV5-1|TRBJ2-3
CASSPPSGGSTDTQYF
>TRBV7-9|TRBJ1-1
CASSLFRTGGMNTEAFF
>TRBV3-1/TRBV3-2|TRBJ1-5
CASSRSTGTNQPQHF
>TRBV3-1/TRBV3-2|TRBJ2-7
CASSHSGEQYF
>TRBV2|TRBJ2-3
CASSEESVSTDTQYF
>TRBV2|TRBJ2-7
CASRPDSYEQYF
>TRBV7-9|TRBJ1-2
CASSLGGLDYGYTF
>TRBV9|TRBJ1-2
CASSVVERPTLGYTF
>TRBV5-1|TRBJ2-1
CASSWSGGDVDEQFF
>TRBV7-6|TRBJ1-6
CASSLVTGSDSPLHF
>TRBV4-3|TRBJ1-1
CASSQRTGAEAFF
>TRBV10-3|TRBJ1-6
CAISGGQLNNSPLHF
>TRBV10-1|TRBJ2-7
CASSEETAGAYEQYF
>TRBV29-1|TRBJ2-2
CSVLTGWNTGELFF
>TRBV9|TRBJ1-6
CASSASQTGGNSPLHF
>TRBV3-1/TRBV3-2|TRBJ1-1
CASSQAGRLNTEAFF
>TRBV9|TRBJ2-3
CASSLDSGPDTQYF
>TRBV5-5|TRBJ1-4
CASSLGTALGEKLFF
>TRBV5-1|TRBJ1-1
CASSTGDVLNTEAFF
>TRBV3-1/TRBV3-2|TRBJ2-3
CASSQDLSEGMNTQYF
>TRBV4-1|TRBJ2-1
CASSQDWGGANNEQFF